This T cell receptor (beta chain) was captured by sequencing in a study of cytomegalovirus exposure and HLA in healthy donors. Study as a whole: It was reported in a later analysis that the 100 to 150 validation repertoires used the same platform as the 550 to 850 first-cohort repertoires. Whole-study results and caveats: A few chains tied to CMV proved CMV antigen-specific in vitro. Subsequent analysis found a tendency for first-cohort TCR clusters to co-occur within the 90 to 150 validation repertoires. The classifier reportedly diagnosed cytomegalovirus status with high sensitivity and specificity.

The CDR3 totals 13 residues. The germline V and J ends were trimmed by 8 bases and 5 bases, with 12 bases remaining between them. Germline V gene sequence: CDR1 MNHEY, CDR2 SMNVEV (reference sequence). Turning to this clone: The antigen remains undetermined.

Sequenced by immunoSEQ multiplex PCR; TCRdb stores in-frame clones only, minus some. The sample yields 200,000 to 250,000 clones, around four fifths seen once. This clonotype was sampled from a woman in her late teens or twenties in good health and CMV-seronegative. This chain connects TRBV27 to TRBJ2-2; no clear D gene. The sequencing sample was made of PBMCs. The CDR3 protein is CASGLMSTGELFF. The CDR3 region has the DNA TGTGCCAGCGGCCTAATGAGTACCGGGGAGCTGTTTTTT.